Detailed here is one T cell receptor beta chain. Its specificity is unknown. Germline values: CDR1 GTSNPN, CDR2 SVGIG (reference sequence). V was cut by 4 bases and J by 10 bases, with 16 bases left in between. This CDR3 is built from 12 residues. 60 Vbeta and 13 Jbeta primers were used in PCR. Here immunoSEQ multiplex PCR was the method, and the copy in TCRdb shows in-frame clones only, minus some. Of about 180,000 clones listed, 75% to 85% are singletons. This specimen belongs to a study of cytomegalovirus exposure and HLA in healthy donors. General study points: Association of a missense DCLRE1C variant with TCR beta V- and J-gene trimming was reported in a later analysis.

The chain has TRBV30 and TRBJ2-5; no reliable D call. The sequencing input was PBMCs. This sequence originates from a woman aged 30 to 39 in good health and CMV-seropositive. The CDR3 loop is CAWTTRGGDQYF. The CDR3 DNA reads TGTGCCTGGACCACGAGAGGCGGAGACCAGTACTTC. The variable domain in full, completed from reference TRBV30 and TRBJ2-5, reads SQTIHQWPATLVQPVGSPLSLECTVEGTSNPNLYWYRQAAGRGLQLLFYSVGIGQISSEVPQNLSASRPQDRQFILSSKKLLLSDSGFYLCAWTTRGGDQYFGPGTRLLVL.